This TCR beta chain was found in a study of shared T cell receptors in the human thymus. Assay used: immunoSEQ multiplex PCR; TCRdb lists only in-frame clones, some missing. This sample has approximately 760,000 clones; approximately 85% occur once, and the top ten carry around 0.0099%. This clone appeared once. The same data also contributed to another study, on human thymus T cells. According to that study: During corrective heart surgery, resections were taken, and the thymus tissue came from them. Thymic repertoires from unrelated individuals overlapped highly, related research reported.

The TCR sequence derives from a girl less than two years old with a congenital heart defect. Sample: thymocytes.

CDR3 region: CAILGLLGDGYTF. DNA for the CDR3: TGTGCCATTCTGGGGCTCCTAGGAGATGGCTACACCTTC. The rearrangement uses TRBV28 and TRBJ1-2; the D gene is possibly TRBD1 (5 bases). V was shortened by 10 bases and J by 6 bases, with 18 bases between the two germline ends. This CDR3 spans 13 amino acids. Looked up from germline, CDR1 is MDHEN and CDR2 is SYDVKM.